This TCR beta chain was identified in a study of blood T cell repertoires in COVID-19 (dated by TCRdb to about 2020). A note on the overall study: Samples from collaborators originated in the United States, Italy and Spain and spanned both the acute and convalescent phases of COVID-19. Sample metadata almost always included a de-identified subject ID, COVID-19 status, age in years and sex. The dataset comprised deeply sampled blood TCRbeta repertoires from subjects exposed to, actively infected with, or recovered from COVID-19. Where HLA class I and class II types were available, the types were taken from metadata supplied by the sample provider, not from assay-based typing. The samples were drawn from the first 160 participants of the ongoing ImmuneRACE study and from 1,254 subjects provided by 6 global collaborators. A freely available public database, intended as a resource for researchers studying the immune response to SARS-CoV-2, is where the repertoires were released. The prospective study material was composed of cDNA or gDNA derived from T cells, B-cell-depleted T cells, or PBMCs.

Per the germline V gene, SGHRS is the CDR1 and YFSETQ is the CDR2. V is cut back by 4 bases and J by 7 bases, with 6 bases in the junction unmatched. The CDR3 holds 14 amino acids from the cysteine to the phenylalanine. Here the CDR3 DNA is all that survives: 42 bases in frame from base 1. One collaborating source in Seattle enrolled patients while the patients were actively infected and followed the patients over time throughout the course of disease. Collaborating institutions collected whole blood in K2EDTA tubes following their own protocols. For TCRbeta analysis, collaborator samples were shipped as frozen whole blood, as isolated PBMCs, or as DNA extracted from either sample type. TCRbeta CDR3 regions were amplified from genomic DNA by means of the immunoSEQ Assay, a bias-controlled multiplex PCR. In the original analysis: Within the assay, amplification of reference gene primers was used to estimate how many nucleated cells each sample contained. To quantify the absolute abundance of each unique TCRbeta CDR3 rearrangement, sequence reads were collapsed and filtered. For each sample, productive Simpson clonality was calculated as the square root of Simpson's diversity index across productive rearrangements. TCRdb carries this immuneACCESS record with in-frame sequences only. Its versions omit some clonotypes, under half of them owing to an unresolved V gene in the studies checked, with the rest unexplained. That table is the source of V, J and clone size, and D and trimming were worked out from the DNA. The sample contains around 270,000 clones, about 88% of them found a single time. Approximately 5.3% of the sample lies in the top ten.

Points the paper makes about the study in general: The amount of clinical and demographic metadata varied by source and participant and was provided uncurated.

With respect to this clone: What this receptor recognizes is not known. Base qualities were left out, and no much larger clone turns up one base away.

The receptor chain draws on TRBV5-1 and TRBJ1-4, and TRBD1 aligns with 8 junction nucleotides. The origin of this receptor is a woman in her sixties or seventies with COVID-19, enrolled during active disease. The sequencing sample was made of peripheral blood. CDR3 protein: CASSMEQGGEKLFF. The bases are TGCGCCAGCAGCATGGAACAGGGGGGTGAAAAACTGTTTTTT.